Listed below are T cell receptor beta chains from one sample, sequenced in a study of human T cells and chemical hapten exposure. TCRdb re-derived calls from the RACE reads in MiXCR, one entry per CDR3 protein. The sample includes roughly 120,000 distinct CDR3 sequences, roughly 9% of them seen just once. The specimen was whole blood. These receptor sequences come from a male donor in good health. Some clones in this sample may be carry-over from other donors' samples. The CDR3 runs from the conserved cysteine through the conserved F or W. The D gene is left open where the match is weak. A row's size may be missing; if present it is once, few, many or a size class.

V,J,D,size,CDR3,DNA
TRBV7-9,TRBJ2-1,-,few,CASSLIRVSYNEQFF,TGTGCCAGCAGCTTAATTAGGGTCTCCTACAATGAGCAGTTCTTC
TRBV18,TRBJ1-1,-,-,CASSPGPPGTEAFF,TGTGCCAGCTCGCCGGGACCGCCGGGCACTGAAGCTTTCTTT
TRBV3-1,TRBJ1-1,-,-,CASSQRSGAFF,TGTGCCAGCAGCCAAAGGTCGGGAGCTTTCTTT
TRBV27,TRBJ2-3,-,few,CATSKGGPGDTQYF,TGTGCCACCTCAAAGGGGGGGCCGGGGGATACGCAGTATTTT
TRBV2,TRBJ1-2,TRBD1,few,CASTIRQGVYGYTF,TGTGCCAGCACTATAAGACAGGGGGTCTATGGCTACACCTTC
TRBV5-1,TRBJ2-2,TRBD2,-,CASSGTSGGTGELFF,TGCGCCAGCAGCGGAACTAGCGGGGGGACCGGGGAGCTGTTTTTT
TRBV2,TRBJ2-1,TRBD2,-,CASRLTSGRAHEQFF,TGTGCCAGCAGGTTAACTAGCGGGAGGGCCCATGAGCAGTTCTTC
TRBV6-6,TRBJ1-3,-,few,CASSPISSGNTIYF,TGTGCCAGCAGTCCAATTAGCTCTGGAAACACCATATATTTT
TRBV6-1,TRBJ2-1,-,many,CASSEARGNSYNEQFF,TGTGCCAGCAGTGAAGCGCGGGGAAACTCCTACAATGAGCAGTTCTTC
TRBV7-9,TRBJ2-7,-,-,CASRPSSEGEIYEQYF,TGTGCCAGCAGACCTTCATCGGAGGGGGAAATCTACGAGCAGTACTTC
TRBV18,TRBJ1-1,-,many,CASSPGQNTEAFF,TGTGCCAGCTCACCAGGACAGAACACTGAAGCTTTCTTT
TRBV5-8,TRBJ2-1,-,-,CASSLRGMGYNEQFF,TGTGCCAGCAGCTTGCGAGGGATGGGTTACAATGAGCAGTTCTTC
TRBV12-3/TRBV12-4,TRBJ2-2,-,-,CASKTRGTGELFF,TGTGCCAGCAAGACTAGAGGTACCGGGGAGCTGTTTTTT
TRBV27,TRBJ1-5,TRBD1,few,CASSLYPPGQGIYSNQPQHF,TGTGCCAGCAGTTTATACCCCCCGGGACAGGGGATTTATAGCAATCAGCCCCAGCATTTT
TRBV29-1,TRBJ2-1,TRBD2,-,CSALTSGYNEQFF,TGCAGCGCCCTGACTAGCGGCTACAATGAGCAGTTCTTC
TRBV27,TRBJ1-2,-,few,CASSFLGSNYGYTF,TGTGCCAGCAGTTTTTTGGGATCTAACTATGGCTACACCTTC
TRBV29-1,TRBJ1-2,-,-,CSVDHSGNYGYTF,TGCAGCGTTGATCACAGTGGAAACTATGGCTACACCTTC
TRBV4-1,TRBJ1-6,-,-,CATKEGPNYNSPLHF,TGCGCCACGAAGGAGGGGCCGAACTATAATTCACCCCTCCACTTT
TRBV5-5,TRBJ2-4,TRBD1,many,CASSLAPTGLNIQYF,TGTGCCAGCAGCTTAGCCCCGACAGGGTTGAACATTCAGTACTTC
TRBV6-2/TRBV6-3,TRBJ1-5,TRBD1,few,CASSYGPLDRGGNQPQHF,TGTGCCAGCAGTTACGGTCCCCTCGACAGGGGCGGCAATCAGCCCCAGCATTTT
TRBV4-1,TRBJ1-6,-,-,CASSQDPTLYPDSPLHF,TGCGCCAGCAGCCAAGACCCTACACTGTACCCCGATTCACCCCTCCACTTT
TRBV29-1,TRBJ2-1,TRBD2,-,CSVEDWGSLAGGHNEQFF,TGCAGCGTTGAAGACTGGGGCTCACTAGCGGGAGGCCACAATGAGCAGTTCTTC
TRBV19,TRBJ1-2,-,few,CASIGTSGYTF,TGTGCCAGTATCGGGACAAGTGGCTACACCTTC
TRBV5-1,TRBJ2-5,-,-,CASSLTGLETQYF,TGCGCCAGCAGCTTAACAGGGTTGGAGACCCAGTACTTC
TRBV6-6,TRBJ2-5,-,-,CASSYSPAGAPGGTQYF,TGTGCCAGCAGTTATTCCCCTGCGGGAGCCCCAGGGGGGACCCAGTACTTC
TRBV2,TRBJ2-5,-,few,CASSEGLGETQYF,TGTGCCAGCAGTGAGGGGCTAGGAGAGACCCAGTACTTC
TRBV20-1,TRBJ1-1,TRBD1,many,CSATRQGGTEAFF,TGCAGTGCTACTCGACAGGGGGGCACTGAAGCTTTCTTT